This section outlines one TCR beta chain sequence together with its context. Other DNA sequences from this sample encode an identical CDR3 as well. These data come from a study of OX40 agonist ivuxolimab in advanced cancers. V lost 2 bases and J lost 4, with 6 bases in between. The CDR3 covers 13 residues. CDR1 ENHRY and CDR2 SYGVKD come from the germline V gene. TCRdb's copy holds only in-frame clones and misses some; the assay was immunoSEQ multiplex PCR. The data hold roughly 70,000 clones, with 89% observed a single time. The receptor was isolated from an adult with an advanced solid tumor such as melanoma, head and neck, liver or kidney cancer. Sample: CD4+ or CD8+ T cells sorted from blood, taken in a trial of the OX40 agonist ivuxolimab. The chain recombines TRBV10-3 with TRBJ2-1; D is unclear. CDR3: CAISESLYNEQFF. CDR3 nucleotide sequence: TGTGCCATCAGTGAGAGTCTTTACAATGAGCAGTTCTTC.